This T cell receptor (beta chain) is drawn from a study of blood T cell repertoires in COVID-19. As for the study in general: The United States, Italy and Spain were the sources of the acute and convalescent COVID-19 samples. PBMCs, B-cell-depleted T cells, or T cells were the source of the cDNA or gDNA that made up the material.

This CDR3 comprises 16 residues. With 3 bases removed from V and 0 bases from J, the gap between germline ends came to 14 bases. The germline CDR1 and CDR2 sequences are MDHEN and SYDVKM. Authors' analysis steps: From reference gene primer amplification, estimates of nucleated cell counts were derived. Assay: immunoSEQ multiplex PCR; the TCRdb copy retains only in-frame clones and omits some. V, J and clone size are those of that table, while D and trimming were read from the DNA. The table lists 150,000 to 200,000 clones, roughly 82% of them singletons. The chain carries TRBV28 and TRBJ1-1, with D hard to call. The specimen was peripheral blood. The clonotype originates from a woman aged 40 to 50 with COVID-19, enrolled during active disease. This CDR3 is CASSFADLVMNTEAFF. The DNA for the CDR3 is TGTGCCAGCAGTTTCGCGGATCTAGTCATGAACACTGAAGCTTTCTTT.